The following is a T cell receptor (beta chain) sequence with its context. The antigen this receptor binds is unknown. The junction departs from the called germline gene at one end, perhaps through a read error. In total, approximately 700 healthy bone marrow donors made up the cohort. Cohort members were all nominally healthy when sampled, although unrecorded immune exposures were likely present. The donor tested CMV seronegative, placing the donor among the 350 to 400 seronegative members of the cohort. A peripheral blood sample was provided by each donor, and peripheral blood mononuclear cells were used for TCR beta sequencing. The Qiagen DNeasy Blood Extraction Kit was used to extract genomic DNA from the blood cell samples. Library construction relied on the immunoSEQ multiplex PCR assay. A mixture of 60 forward primers for TCR Vbeta segments and 13 reverse primers for TCR Jbeta segments was used in the multiplex PCR. The CDR3 region of rearranged TCR beta genes was amplified from genomic DNA with a multiplex PCR assay. On the Illumina HiSeq System, the amplified TCR beta libraries were sequenced as 87-base-pair reads. The paper's data handling went like this. A later analysis tallied 75 million to 95 million unique TCR beta chains across the 666 repertoires, and roughly 11 million of those chains were shared by two or more donors. To remove PCR and sequencing errors, raw reads were error-corrected and collapsed into unique sequences using a nearest-neighbor algorithm that merged closely related sequences. V, D and J gene segments were assigned by aligning CDR3 sequences to IMGT reference sequences. For a sequence to be retained, a match of at least six nucleotides to both a V gene segment and a J gene segment was required. A rearrangement counted as productive if the CDR3 had no stop codons and remained in frame with V and J, and every other rearrangement counted as non-productive. Following IMGT convention, CDR3 was defined as the stretch from the second conserved V-encoded cysteine to the conserved J-encoded phenylalanine. In an earlier analysis of 500 to 650 of the donors, sequences lacking an unambiguous match to a single V gene segment were excluded. In an earlier analysis of several hundred of the donors, V segments were called functional above 56.7% productive rearrangements and were called segregating when the between-donor standard deviation exceeded 5%. A statistical classification framework was built for diagnosing cytomegalovirus status from the catalog of TCR beta chain sequences. V and J gene assignment, in a later analysis, came from comparing TCR nucleotide sequences with IMGT/GENE-DB human TR gene sequences. In a later analysis, CDR3 sequences and most-parsimonious VDJ recombination scenarios were assigned using the TCRdist pipeline. A later analysis defined each TCR beta chain by its CDR3 amino acid sequence plus V-gene family, and excluded reads lacking a unique V-gene family. As a way to deal with suspected cross-contamination and a sequencing artifact, a later analysis dropped 592 nucleotide sequences that were highly shared and had low generation probability. In a later analysis, a clonal expansion index for each public chain was calculated from normalized within-repertoire ranks of inferred template counts. Generation probabilities in a later analysis came from a VDJ recombination model fitted to out-of-frame rearrangements, and those results were checked against IGoR. In a later analysis, hypergeometric tests were used to score TCR-TCR, TCR-HLA and TCR-CMV co-occurrence, with a repertoire-size bias correction applied to TCR pairs. False discovery rates were estimated in a later analysis by permuting HLA or CMV assignments 20 times. In a later analysis, co-occurring TCRs were grouped using DBSCAN, and TCRdist sequence similarity was added for clustering within HLA-allele-positive subsets. Co-occurrence clustering excluded repertoires with fewer than 30,000 or more than 120,000 public chains, plus five with anomalous nucleotide sharing. TCRdb carries this immuneACCESS record with in-frame sequences only. Its versions omit some clonotypes, under half of them owing to an unresolved V gene in the studies checked, with the rest unexplained. The V and J calls and clone size were taken over from that table, and D and trimming were inferred from the DNA. The sample table contains around 150,000 clones; only one count was recorded for about four fifths of them. The ten most abundant clones make up about 2.8% of the sample.

From the cysteine through the phenylalanine, the CDR3 covers 15 amino acids. CDR3 DNA only is kept here, 45 bases in frame from base 1. The germline V gene (reference sequence) sets CDR1 to SSHAT and CDR2 to FNYEAQ. This entry is derived from a study of cytomegalovirus exposure and HLA in healthy donors (dated by TCRdb to about 2017). With respect to the entire study: An earlier analysis of several hundred of the donors reported about 260 Gb of sequence data and around 100 million unique TCR beta sequences obtained from approximately 180 million T cells. Approximately 330 gigabases of sequencing data and around 80 million unique TCR sequences made up an early release that covered nearly 650 HLA-typed donors. Of the roughly 400 genotyped donors, over 65% fell in the genetic ancestry cluster associated with self-reported Caucasian donors. The study was designed to test whether signatures of past pathogen exposure could be identified by cataloging public T cell receptors. Using immunosequencing, the study profiled T cell repertoires from 640 or so subjects and related those repertoires to cytomegalovirus serostatus. Along with the roughly 670-subject first cohort, a separate validation cohort of some 130 different subjects was used. To predict cytomegalovirus infection status, the study combined high-throughput TCR immunosequencing, statistical association of individual TCRs with disease status, and machine learning. A later analysis re-analyzed previously published TCR beta repertoires from approximately 700 donors and added high-resolution HLA genotyping to study TCR occurrence patterns. In the later analysis, no new phenotypic data were used to find candidate immune exposures; instead, reliance was placed on TCR beta sequences and their occurrence across donors. In an earlier analysis of roughly 600 of the donors, high-throughput TCR beta sequencing was used to judge whether each TCR beta V gene segment behaved as functional or pseudogenic. Donor age, sex, ethnicity and CMV serostatus were compiled alongside the repertoire data. A later genetic analysis used genome-wide SNP genotypes for about three fifths of the 666 donors, treating that subset as a discovery cohort. All discovery cohort repertoires had been generated on a single sequencing platform. Both class I and class II loci were covered by HLA typing, at four-digit resolution. The number of typed donors differed by locus: roughly 629-640 for A, B, C, DRB1 and DQB1; some 500 for DQA1; around 610 for DPA1; and some 450 for DPB1. Roughly 5 DR-DQ haplotypes were handled as single units for association and clustering, since linkage in the cohort was strong. Across 300 to 400 genotyped donors of the cohort, an average of about 220,000 unique TCR beta nucleotide sequences per donor were sequenced, and 15% to 20% of those sequences were non-productive.

Summary of the overall study and its limitations: A cluster of highly shared sequence variants was judged likely to represent a technical artifact of the sequencing pipeline. A later analysis reported that several top co-occurrence clusters appeared linked to parvovirus B19, influenza, CMV and Epstein-Barr virus. In a later genetic analysis, a missense DCLRE1C variant was associated with V-gene and J-gene trimming of TCR beta chains, and the association was replicated in an independent cohort. Roughly uniform sequencing depth across donors was assumed in presence/absence analyses, although this assumption may not hold. Because counts were too low, about 15 rarely observed V segments, including chromosome 9 orphons, were left out of the earlier analysis of over 550 of the donors. A later analysis found that HLA-associated TCR beta chains were more clonally expanded and had lower generation probabilities than equally common non-associated chains. The study gave a list of over 150 TCR beta chains associated with cytomegalovirus. Correlated functional status among segregating V segments might reflect linkage disequilibrium, but an unknown experimental factor could not be ruled out. It was suggested by the authors that the approach could potentially be generalized to other disease states and immunological phenotypes. Because the 87-base-pair reads could not distinguish some IMGT-functional V segments, including TRBV6-2 and TRBV6-3, those segments were excluded. In a later analysis, the rate of TCR association differed among HLA loci, with DRB1 alleles having the most associated TCRs and HLA-C alleles having the fewest. In an earlier analysis of fewer than 750 of the donors, most TCR beta V segments were observed in productive rearrangements about 90% or about 30% of the time, broadly matching IMGT annotations. In both the original and validation cohorts, the classifier was reported to diagnose cytomegalovirus status with high specificity and sensitivity. A further reported finding was that TCR beta sequences accurately predicted the HLA-A and HLA-B alleles for most subjects in the first cohort. The only immune exposure information available for the cohort was CMV serostatus. Strong co-occurrence of HLA alleles, especially DR and DQ, made assigning TCR associations to individual alleles difficult. In this cohort, only TCR beta chains were sequenced, and detectable features were limited by the absence of alpha or paired-chain data. A few of the identified cytomegalovirus-associated TCR beta chains were confirmed in vitro to be specific for cytomegalovirus antigens. A later analysis found that most CMV-associated TCR beta chains appeared HLA-restricted, with HLA associations seemingly driven largely by CMV exposure. In a later genetic analysis, fewer N-insertions in productive TCRs were reported among donors in an Asian-associated ancestry cluster than the 666-donor mean. Because HLA typing was unavailable for some donors at each locus, only the typed subset was used in association tests. Most TCR sequences were observed very rarely across donors, whereas some public TCRs were present in many individuals. A later analysis associated 15,000 to 20,000 TCR beta sequences with specific HLA alleles at a false discovery rate of 0.05.

The source is a male donor in good health and CMV-seronegative. The rearrangement combines TRBV7-7 with TRBJ2-1; the D gene cannot be resolved reliably. Sequenced sample: PBMCs. This receptor carries the CDR3 CASSLSHSSYNEQFF. Read as DNA, the sequence is TGTGCTAGCAGCTTAAGTCACAGCTCCTACAATGAGCAGTTCTTC.